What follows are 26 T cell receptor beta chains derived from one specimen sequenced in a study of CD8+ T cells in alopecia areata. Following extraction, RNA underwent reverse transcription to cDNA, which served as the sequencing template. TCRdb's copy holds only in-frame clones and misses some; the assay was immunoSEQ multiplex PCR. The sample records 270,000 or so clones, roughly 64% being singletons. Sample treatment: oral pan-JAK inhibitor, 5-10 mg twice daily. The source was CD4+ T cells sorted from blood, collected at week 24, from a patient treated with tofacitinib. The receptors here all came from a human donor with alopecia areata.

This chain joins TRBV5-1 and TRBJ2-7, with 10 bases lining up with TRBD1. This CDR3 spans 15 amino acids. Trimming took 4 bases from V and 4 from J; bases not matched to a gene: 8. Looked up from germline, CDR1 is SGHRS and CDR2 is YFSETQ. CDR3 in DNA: TGCGCCAGCAGCGTGACCGGGACAGGGGAATACGAGCAGTACTTC. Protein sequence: CASSVTGTGEYEQYF.

CDR3: CASSISSPGAKNIQYF. CDR3 nucleotides: TGTGCCAGTAGTATCTCCTCTCCGGGGGCCAAAAACATTCAGTACTTC. V usage is TRBV19 and J usage is TRBJ2-4; possible D gene TRBD2, 5 bases. Germline V lookup: CDR1 LNHDA, CDR2 SQIVND (reference sequence). V lost 3 bases, J lost 1 base, and 13 bases lay in between. This CDR3 contains 16 residues.

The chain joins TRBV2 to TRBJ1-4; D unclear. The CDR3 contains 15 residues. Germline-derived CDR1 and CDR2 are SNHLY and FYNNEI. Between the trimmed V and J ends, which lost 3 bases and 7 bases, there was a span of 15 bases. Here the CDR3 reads CASSEEWGIGEKLFF. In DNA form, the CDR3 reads TGTGCCAGCAGTGAGGAGTGGGGAATAGGTGAAAAACTGTTTTTT. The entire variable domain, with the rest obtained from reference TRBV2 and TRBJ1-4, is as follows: EPEVTQTPSHQVTQMGQEVILRCVPISNHLYFYWYRQILGQKVEFLVSFYNNEISEKSEIFDDQFSVERPDGSNFTLKIRSTKLEDSAMYFCASSEEWGIGEKLFFGSGTQLSVL.

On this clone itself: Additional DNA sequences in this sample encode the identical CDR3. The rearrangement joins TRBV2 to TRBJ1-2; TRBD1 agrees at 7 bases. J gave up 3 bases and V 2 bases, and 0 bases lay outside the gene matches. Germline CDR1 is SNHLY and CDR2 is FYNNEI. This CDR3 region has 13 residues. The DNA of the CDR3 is TGTGCCAGCAGTGAACAGGGGGACTATGGCTACACCTTC. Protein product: CASSEQGDYGYTF.

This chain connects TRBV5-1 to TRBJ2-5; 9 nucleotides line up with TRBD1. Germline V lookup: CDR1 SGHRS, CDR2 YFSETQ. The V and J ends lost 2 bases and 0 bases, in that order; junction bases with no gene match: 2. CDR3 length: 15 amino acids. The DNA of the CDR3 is TGCGCCAGCAGCTTCGGGGACAGGGACCAAGAGACCCAGTACTTC. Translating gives CASSFGDRDQETQYF.

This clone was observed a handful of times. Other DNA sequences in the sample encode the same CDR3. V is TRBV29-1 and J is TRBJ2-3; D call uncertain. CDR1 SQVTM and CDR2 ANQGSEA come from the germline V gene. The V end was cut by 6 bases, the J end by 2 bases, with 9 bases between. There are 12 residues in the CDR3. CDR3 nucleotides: TGCAGCGTCGATTTAGCCACAGATACGCAGTATTTT. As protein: CSVDLATDTQYF.

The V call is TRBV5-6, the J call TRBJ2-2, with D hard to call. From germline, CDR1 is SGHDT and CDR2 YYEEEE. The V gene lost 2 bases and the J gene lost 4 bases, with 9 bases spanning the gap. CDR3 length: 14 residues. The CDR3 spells CASSFRRVTGELFF. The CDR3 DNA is TGTGCCAGCAGCTTTAGAAGGGTCACCGGGGAGCTGTTTTTT.

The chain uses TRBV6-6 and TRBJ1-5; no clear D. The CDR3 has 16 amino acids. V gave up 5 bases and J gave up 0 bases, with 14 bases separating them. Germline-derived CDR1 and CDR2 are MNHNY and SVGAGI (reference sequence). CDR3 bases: TGTGCCAGCAGTGCCAATTCGGTGTATAGCAATCAGCCCCAGCATTTT. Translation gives CASSANSVYSNQPQHF.

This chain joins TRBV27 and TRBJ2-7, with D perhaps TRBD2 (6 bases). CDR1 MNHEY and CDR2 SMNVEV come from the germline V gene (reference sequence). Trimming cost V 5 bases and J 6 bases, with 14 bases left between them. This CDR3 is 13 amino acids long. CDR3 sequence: CASSTGTLREQYF. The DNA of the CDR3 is TGTGCCAGCAGTACGGGGACTTTGCGCGAGCAGTACTTC.

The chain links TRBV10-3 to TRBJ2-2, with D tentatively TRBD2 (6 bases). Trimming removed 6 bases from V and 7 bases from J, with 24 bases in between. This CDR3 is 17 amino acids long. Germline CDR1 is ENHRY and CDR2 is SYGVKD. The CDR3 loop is CAIRAGTGRGNDGELFF. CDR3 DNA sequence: TGTGCCATCAGAGCCGGGACCGGGCGGGGAAACGACGGGGAGCTGTTTTTT.

The CDR3 protein is CASSQDRGTGVLLQGYTF. Written as DNA, the CDR3 is TGTGCCAGCAGCCAAGATCGGGGGACAGGGGTCCTACTACAAGGCTACACCTTC. The V gene is TRBV14, the J gene TRBJ1-2; 10 bases line up with TRBD1. The germline gives CDR1 SGHDN, CDR2 FVKESK. The CDR3 spans 18 residues. With V trimmed by 0 bases and J by 8 bases, 15 bases remained unmatched.

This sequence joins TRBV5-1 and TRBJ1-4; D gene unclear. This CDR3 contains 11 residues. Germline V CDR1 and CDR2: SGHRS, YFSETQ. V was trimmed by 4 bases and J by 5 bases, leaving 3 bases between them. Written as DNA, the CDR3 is TGCGCCAGCAGCCAAAATGAAAAACTGTTTTTT. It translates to CASSQNEKLFF.

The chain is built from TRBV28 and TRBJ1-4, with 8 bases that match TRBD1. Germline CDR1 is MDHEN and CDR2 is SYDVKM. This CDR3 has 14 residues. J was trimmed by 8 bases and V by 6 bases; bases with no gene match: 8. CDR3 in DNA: TGTGCCAGCAGGAGGGGACAGGTCGTCGAAAAACTGTTTTTT. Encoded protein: CASRRGQVVEKLFF.

CDR3 protein: CASSAPERTTSGGTDTQYF. CDR3 coding DNA: TGTGCCAGCAGTGCGCCCGAACGAACGACTAGCGGGGGAACAGATACGCAGTATTTT. This chain uses TRBV2 with TRBJ2-3; 12 nucleotides match TRBD2. Germline assignment: CDR1 SNHLY and CDR2 FYNNEI. CDR3 length equals 19 residues. Germline trimming cut 4 bases from V and 3 bases from J; bases unmatched to any gene: 14.

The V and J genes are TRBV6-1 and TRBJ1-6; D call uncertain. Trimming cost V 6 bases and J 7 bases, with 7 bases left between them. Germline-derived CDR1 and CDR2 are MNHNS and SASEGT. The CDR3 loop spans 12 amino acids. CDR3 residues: CASRRNNSPLHF. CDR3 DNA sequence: TGTGCCAGCAGGAGAAACAATTCACCCCTCCACTTT.

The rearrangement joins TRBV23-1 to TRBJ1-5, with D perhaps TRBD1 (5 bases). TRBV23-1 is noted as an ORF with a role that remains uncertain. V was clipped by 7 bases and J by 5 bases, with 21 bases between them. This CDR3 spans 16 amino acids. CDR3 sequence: CASTSFWGSRDQPQHF. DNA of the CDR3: TGCGCCAGCACGTCCTTCTGGGGGTCTAGGGATCAGCCCCAGCATTTT.

Written as DNA, the CDR3 is TGTGCCAGCAGCCCCCAGCGGGGAAACTCCTACGAGCAGTACTTC. Its translation is CASSPQRGNSYEQYF. V is TRBV7-2 and J is TRBJ2-7; 7 bases match TRBD2. The CDR3 consists of 15 residues. Germline V gives CDR1 SGHTA, CDR2 FQGNSA. Trimming cost V 5 bases and J 0 bases; bases outside gene matches: 7.

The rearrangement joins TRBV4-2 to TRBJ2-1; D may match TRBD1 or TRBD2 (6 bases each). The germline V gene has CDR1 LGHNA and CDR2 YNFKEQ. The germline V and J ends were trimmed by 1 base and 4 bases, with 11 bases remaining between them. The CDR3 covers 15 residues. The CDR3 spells CASSQGQGRYNEQFF. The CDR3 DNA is TGTGCCAGCAGCCAAGGGCAGGGGAGGTACAATGAGCAGTTCTTC.

CDR3 loop: CASSPRQGFSRGYSNQPQHF. The CDR3 DNA follows: TGTGCCAGCTCACCCCGACAGGGTTTCTCAAGAGGATATAGCAATCAGCCCCAGCATTTT. This rearrangement joins TRBV18 to TRBJ1-5; TRBD1 matches 7 bases. CDR3 size: 20 residues. Trimming took 3 bases from V and 0 from J; bases not matched to a gene: 17. Looked up from germline, CDR1 is KGHSH and CDR2 is LQKENI.

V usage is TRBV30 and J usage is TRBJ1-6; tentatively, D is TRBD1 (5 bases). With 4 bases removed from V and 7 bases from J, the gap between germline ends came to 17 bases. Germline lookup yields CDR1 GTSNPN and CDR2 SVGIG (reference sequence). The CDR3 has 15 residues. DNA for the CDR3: TGTGCCTGGACTGCTTGGGACTTGACGAATTCACCCCTCCACTTT. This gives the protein CAWTAWDLTNSPLHF.

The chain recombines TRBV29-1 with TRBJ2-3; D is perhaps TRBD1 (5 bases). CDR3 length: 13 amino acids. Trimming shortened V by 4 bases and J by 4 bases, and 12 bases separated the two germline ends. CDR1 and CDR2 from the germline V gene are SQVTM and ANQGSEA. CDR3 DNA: TGCAGCGTTGGACAGTGGGGCCCAGATACGCAGTATTTT. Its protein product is CSVGQWGPDTQYF.

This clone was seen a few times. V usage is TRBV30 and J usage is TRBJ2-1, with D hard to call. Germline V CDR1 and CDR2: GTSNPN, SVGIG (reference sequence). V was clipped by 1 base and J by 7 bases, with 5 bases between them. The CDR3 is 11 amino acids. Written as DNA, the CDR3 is TGTGCCTGGAGTGCGAAGAATGAGCAGTTCTTC. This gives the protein CAWSAKNEQFF.

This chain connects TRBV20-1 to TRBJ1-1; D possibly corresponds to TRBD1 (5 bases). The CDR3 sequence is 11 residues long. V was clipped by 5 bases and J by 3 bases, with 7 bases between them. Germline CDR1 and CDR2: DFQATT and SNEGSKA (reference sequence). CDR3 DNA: TGCAGTGCTCGGGACTACACTGAAGCTTTCTTT. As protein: CSARDYTEAFF.

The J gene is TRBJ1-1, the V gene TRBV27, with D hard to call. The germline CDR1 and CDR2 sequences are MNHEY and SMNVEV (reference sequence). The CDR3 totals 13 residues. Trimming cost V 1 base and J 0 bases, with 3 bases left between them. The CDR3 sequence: CASSLYVNTEAFF. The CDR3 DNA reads TGTGCCAGCAGTTTATATGTGAACACTGAAGCTTTCTTT.

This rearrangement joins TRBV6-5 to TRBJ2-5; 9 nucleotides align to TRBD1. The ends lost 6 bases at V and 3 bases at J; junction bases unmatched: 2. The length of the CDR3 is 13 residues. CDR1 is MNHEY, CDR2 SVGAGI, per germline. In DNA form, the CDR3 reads TGTGCCAGCAGGGGGACAGGGAAAGAGACCCAGTACTTC. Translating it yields CASRGTGKETQYF.

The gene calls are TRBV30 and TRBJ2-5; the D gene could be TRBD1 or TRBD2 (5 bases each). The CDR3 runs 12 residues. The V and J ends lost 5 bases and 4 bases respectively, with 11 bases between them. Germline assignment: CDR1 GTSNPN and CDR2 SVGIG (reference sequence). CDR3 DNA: TGTGCCTGGGGACTTGGGGGAGAGACCCAGTACTTC. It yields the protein CAWGLGGETQYF.